One sample yielded the 31 T cell receptor beta chains listed below, sequenced in a study of T cells after yellow fever vaccination (dated 2019 in TCRdb). The library was built by means of 5' RACE. TCRdb lists the instrument as Illumina NovaSeq 6000. TCRdb cleaned the public reads at Q25 with fastp, built clones with MiXCR and kept in-frame beta chains. One record per CDR3 amino acid sequence lists the most common genes and DNA. A total of 340,000 or so distinct CDR3 sequences appear in this sample, around 12% of them only once. The ten largest clones add up to more than 3% of the sample. The label giving this sample's treatment or condition can be read as: live attenuated yellow fever vaccine strain. Sequences were derived from CD4+ T cells sorted from PBMCs, sampled 15 days after the yellow fever booster vaccination. The receptors originated from a man aged 18 to 35 who received the YFV17D yellow fever vaccine.

CDR3 region: CASSSMGNIQYF. CDR3 coding DNA: TGTGCCAGCAGTTCCATGGGGAACATTCAGTACTTC. This sequence joins TRBV7-2 and TRBJ2-4; D uncertain. CDR3 length: 12 residues. Germline CDR1 and CDR2: SGHTA and FQGNSA. Trimming stripped 6 bases from V and 7 bases from J, with 10 bases between.

This clonotype appeared once. The V and J genes are TRBV24-1 and TRBJ2-1; D may be TRBD2 (6 bases). The CDR3 is 13 residues long. CDR1 is KGHDR, CDR2 SFDVKD, per germline. V was shortened by 4 bases and J by 8 bases, with 11 bases between the two germline ends. The CDR3 nucleotides are TGTGCCACCAGTGAGAGCGGCGGGGATGAGCAGTTCTTC. It encodes CATSESGGDEQFF.

The V gene is TRBV7-9, the J gene TRBJ1-2, with D maybe TRBD1 (5 bases). Trimming cost V 1 base and J 4 bases, with 7 bases left between them. Germline CDR1 reads SEHNR; CDR2 reads FQNEAQ (reference sequence). The CDR3 covers 13 residues. The CDR3 coding sequence is TGTGCCAGCAGCTTAGAGACAGCCTATGGCTACACCTTC. Translated, it gives CASSLETAYGYTF.

This clonotype came up a few times. This sequence joins TRBV20-1 and TRBJ2-3, with a weak D call TRBD1 (6 bases). In germline, CDR1 is DFQATT, CDR2 SNEGSKA (reference sequence). V shed 0 bases and J shed 6 bases, with 16 bases lying between them. The CDR3 loop spans 15 amino acids. The CDR3 DNA is TGCAGTGCTAGAGAGCCCGGATCAGGGGTGGATACGCAGTATTTT. It is translated as CSAREPGSGVDTQYF.

The chain employs TRBV6-5 and TRBJ1-2; a weak D match, TRBD1 (5 bases). V lost 6 bases and J lost 0, with 11 bases in between. Germline CDR1 MNHEY, CDR2 SVGAGI. This CDR3 has 14 residues. DNA of the CDR3: TGTGCCAGCAGAGCGGGGCGCTCTAACTATGGCTACACCTTC. It translates to CASRAGRSNYGYTF.

The V and J genes are TRBV3-1 and TRBJ2-7; possible D gene TRBD1, 7 bases. Germline V gene sequence: CDR1 LGHDT, CDR2 YNNKEL (reference sequence). With 4 bases removed from V and 5 bases from J, the gap between germline ends came to 15 bases. The CDR3 length is 14 residues. The chain's CDR3 is CASSRGDRPNEQYF. The DNA of the CDR3 is TGTGCCAGCAGCCGCGGGGACAGACCGAACGAGCAGTACTTC.

This rearrangement joins TRBV5-1 to TRBJ2-7, with 11 bases identical to TRBD2. Germline values: CDR1 SGHRS, CDR2 YFSETQ. This CDR3 has 15 residues. Trimming took 6 bases from V and 3 from J; bases not matched to a gene: 8. CDR3 nucleotides: TGCGCCAGCATGCCGGCGGGACTAGCGGACTACGAGCAGTACTTC. Translating gives CASMPAGLADYEQYF.

The chain has TRBV6-1 and TRBJ2-1, with D unclear. Trimming pared 10 bases from V and 0 bases from J, leaving 7 bases between. The CDR3 extends over 12 amino acids. From germline, CDR1 is MNHNS and CDR2 SASEGT. Written as DNA, the CDR3 is TGTGCCACTACGAGCTCCTACAATGAGCAGTTCTTC. Amino acid sequence: CATTSSYNEQFF.

This clonotype has a handful of counts. CDR3 region: CSASFPGGAGELFF. As DNA, the CDR3 is TGCAGTGCTAGTTTCCCAGGGGGGGCCGGGGAGCTGTTTTTT. The gene calls are TRBV20-1 and TRBJ2-2; D assignment may be TRBD1 or TRBD2 (7 bases each). Between the trimmed V and J ends, which lost 3 bases and 6 bases, there was a span of 14 bases. The CDR3 contains 14 residues. Germline CDR1 is DFQATT and CDR2 is SNEGSKA (reference sequence).

The table lists this clonotype with many counts. This chain links TRBV6-6 with TRBJ2-7; unclear D gene. Trimming took 6 bases from V and 0 from J, leaving 9 bases between them. CDR3 length: 13 amino acids. The germline V gene encodes CDR1 MNHNY and CDR2 SVGAGI (reference sequence). CDR3 protein: CASSRGSSYEQYF. The CDR3, as DNA: TGTGCCAGCAGCCGCGGTAGCTCCTACGAGCAGTACTTC.

The V and J genes are TRBV4-3 and TRBJ2-1; 7 nucleotides match TRBD1. V lost 0 bases to trimming and J lost 4 bases; unmatched junction nucleotides: 9. The length of the CDR3 is 17 residues. CDR1 and CDR2 from the germline V gene are LGHNA and YSLEER. The CDR3: CASSQEADRRRYNEQFF. In DNA form, the CDR3 reads TGCGCCAGCAGCCAAGAAGCGGACAGGCGAAGATACAATGAGCAGTTCTTC.

This clonotype has a handful of counts. J is TRBJ2-1 and V is TRBV5-1, with D unresolved. Trimming cost V 0 bases and J 7 bases, with 11 bases left between them. Looked up from germline, CDR1 is SGHRS and CDR2 is YFSETQ. This CDR3 region has 14 residues. The CDR3 sequence: CASSLGWDSNEQFF. CDR3 sequence (DNA): TGCGCCAGCAGCTTGGGTTGGGATTCGAATGAGCAGTTCTTC.

This clonotype was seen only a few times. The V gene is TRBV12-3 or TRBV12-4, the J gene TRBJ1-1; possibly TRBD1 for D (6 bases). Trimming pared 7 bases from V and 14 bases from J, leaving 26 bases between. This CDR3 contains 14 residues. The CDR3 DNA sequence: TGTGCCAGCACCTACCTTATAGGGGGTACCGATATCTTCTTT. Its protein is CASTYLIGGTDIFF.

This clonotype was counted at least ten times. V usage is TRBV11-2 and J usage is TRBJ1-1; D remains ambiguous. Trimming shortened V by 0 bases and J by 2 bases, and 4 bases separated the two germline ends. The germline gives CDR1 SGHAT, CDR2 FQNNGV. CDR3 length: 13 amino acids. CDR3 bases: TGTGCCAGCAGCTTAGATACAAACACTGAAGCTTTCTTT. Translation: CASSLDTNTEAFF. The complete variable domain, with remaining parts taken from reference TRBV11-2 and TRBJ1-1, reads EAGVAQSPRYKIIEKRQSVAFWCNPISGHATLYWYQQILGQGPKLLIQFQNNGVVDDSQLPKDRFSAERLKGVDSTLKIQPAKLEDSAVYLCASSLDTNTEAFFGQGTRLTVV.

This clonotype was observed a few times. This chain uses TRBV7-2 with TRBJ1-5; possible D gene TRBD1, 5 bases. The CDR3 runs 13 residues. Germline V gene data show CDR1 as SGHTA and CDR2 as FQGNSA. The germline V and J ends were trimmed by 3 bases and 4 bases, with 7 bases remaining between them. The CDR3: CASSFRQNQPQHF. The CDR3 DNA reads as TGTGCCAGCAGCTTTAGACAGAATCAGCCCCAGCATTTT.

This clonotype has only a few counts. The gene calls are TRBV7-3 and TRBJ1-1; D is unresolved. Per the germline V gene, CDR1 is SGHTA and CDR2 is FQGTGA. V lost 4 bases to trimming and J lost 1 base, with 7 bases between them. The CDR3 is 13 amino acids. The CDR3: CASSYTPNTEAFF. For the CDR3, the DNA is TGTGCCAGCAGCTACACCCCGAACACTGAAGCTTTCTTT.

V usage is TRBV27 and J usage is TRBJ1-6, with D perhaps TRBD1 (5 bases). The ends were cut back, 2 bases at V and 0 bases at J, with 17 bases in the middle. Germline V gene sequence: CDR1 MNHEY, CDR2 SMNVEV (reference sequence). This CDR3 spans 19 amino acids. The CDR3 nucleotides read TGTGCCAGCAGTTTAGAGGGGACCGGGAAAAGCTCCTATAATTCACCCCTCCACTTT. Protein sequence: CASSLEGTGKSSYNSPLHF.

This clonotype was observed at least ten times. The chain has TRBV5-1 and TRBJ2-7, with TRBD2 as a possible D gene (5 bases). Trimming took 4 bases from V and 1 from J, leaving 12 bases between them. The CDR3 extends over 14 amino acids. Germline V gene data show CDR1 as SGHRS and CDR2 as YFSETQ. The CDR3 spells CASSADGLSYEQYF. The DNA for the CDR3 is TGCGCCAGCAGCGCGGACGGACTGTCCTACGAGCAGTACTTC.

V and J are TRBV11-3 and TRBJ2-1; D unresolved. CDR1 and CDR2 from the germline V gene are SGHNT and YENEEA. The CDR3 runs to 12 residues. V shed 6 bases and J shed 5 bases, with 8 bases lying between them. In DNA, the CDR3 is TGTGCCAGCAGTACGGATGACAATGAGCAGTTCTTC. It yields the protein CASSTDDNEQFF. Full variable domain (outside the CDR3, taken from reference TRBV11-3 and TRBJ2-1): EAGVVQSPRYKIIEKKQPVAFWCNPISGHNTLYWYLQNLGQGPELLIRYENEEAVDDSQLPKDRFSAERLKGVDSTLKIQPAELGDSAVYLCASSTDDNEQFFGPGTRLTVL.

The CDR3 sequence: CSATVATSYNEQFF. The CDR3 nucleotides are TGCAGTGCTACTGTAGCGACCTCCTACAATGAGCAGTTCTTC. The V gene is TRBV20-1, the J gene TRBJ2-1; D might be TRBD2 (5 bases). V lost 4 bases to trimming and J lost 0 bases, with 10 bases between them. The germline V gene has CDR1 DFQATT and CDR2 SNEGSKA (reference sequence). The CDR3 is 14 residues long.

The chain combines TRBV5-1 with TRBJ2-2, with D perhaps matching TRBD1 (5 bases). V was cut by 4 bases and J by 5 bases, with 18 bases left in between. The CDR3 spans 16 residues. Looked up from germline, CDR1 is SGHRS and CDR2 is YFSETQ. The CDR3 nucleotides read TGCGCCAGCAGCGTGATGCGCGGCAGGGAAACCGGGGAGCTGTTTTTT. Protein product: CASSVMRGRETGELFF.

This chain joins TRBV25-1 and TRBJ2-1, with D possibly matching TRBD1 (6 bases). The germline V gene encodes CDR1 MGHDK and CDR2 SYGVNS. Trimming cost V 3 bases and J 8 bases, with 14 bases left between them. This CDR3 is 14 amino acids long. CDR3 protein: CASSDPSGVDEQFF. CDR3 coding DNA: TGTGCCAGCAGTGACCCGTCAGGGGTGGATGAGCAGTTCTTC.

This clonotype was observed at least ten times. The junction shows a germline mismatch at one end, possibly a read error. This chain joins TRBV7-7 and TRBJ2-2; the match to TRBD1 covers 10 bases. Germline V lookup: CDR1 SSHAT, CDR2 FNYEAQ (reference sequence). The CDR3 runs to 16 residues. The CDR3, as DNA: TGTGCTAGCAGCCCCACGACAGGGGGCATGACCGGGGAGCTGTTTTTT. Translated, it gives CASSPTTGGMTGELFF.

This clonotype was seen repeatedly, ten times or more. The chain links TRBV20-1 to TRBJ1-6; TRBD1 matches 10 bases. V lost 5 bases, J lost 7 bases, and 5 bases stayed unmatched. Per the germline V gene, CDR1 is DFQATT and CDR2 is SNEGSKA (reference sequence). The CDR3 contains 14 residues. The CDR3 DNA follows: TGCAGTGCTCCGACAGGGGGCATAAATTCACCCCTCCACTTT. Translation: CSAPTGGINSPLHF.

V usage is TRBV7-2 and J usage is TRBJ2-7; the D gene is possibly TRBD2 (6 bases). Germline V gives CDR1 SGHTA, CDR2 FQGNSA. The V gene lost 6 bases and the J gene lost 3 bases, with 12 bases spanning the gap. There are 13 residues in the CDR3. The CDR3 region is CASRPSVGYEQYF. CDR3 bases: TGTGCCAGCAGGCCTAGCGTTGGCTACGAGCAGTACTTC.

The chain is built from TRBV6-6 and TRBJ2-3; D unresolved. The CDR3 covers 11 residues. The V gene's germline CDR1 is MNHNY and CDR2 SVGAGI (reference sequence). The V end lost 6 bases, the J end lost 8 bases, and 9 bases lay between the germline ends. The CDR3 spells CASSPVGTQYF. The CDR3, as DNA: TGTGCCAGCAGCCCTGTGGGTACGCAGTATTTT.

The chain recombines TRBV5-1 with TRBJ2-5, with D unresolved. The CDR3 runs 13 residues. V shed 4 bases and J shed 3 bases, with 10 bases lying between them. Germline assignment: CDR1 SGHRS and CDR2 YFSETQ. The DNA of the CDR3 is TGCGCCAGCAGCCCCATGAAGAAAGAGACCCAGTACTTC. It codes for CASSPMKKETQYF.

The chain combines TRBV12-5 with TRBJ1-2; 7 bases are shared with TRBD1. Germline V gene sequence: CDR1 LGHNT, CDR2 FRNRAP. The ends lost 1 base at V and 4 bases at J; junction bases unmatched: 3. CDR3 length: 14 amino acids. This CDR3 is CASGLGGQVYGYTF. The CDR3, as DNA: TGTGCTAGTGGTTTGGGAGGACAGGTCTATGGCTACACCTTC.

This clonotype was observed a handful of times. The genes are TRBV6-2 or TRBV6-3 and TRBJ1-5; 7 bases align to TRBD1. Germline V gene sequence: CDR1 MNHEY, CDR2 SVGEGT. V was pared by 4 bases and J by 3 bases, with 3 bases of the junction left unmatched. The CDR3 sequence is 14 residues long. CDR3 bases: TGTGCCAGCAGTTCGGACAGGCTCAATCAGCCCCAGCATTTT. This encodes CASSSDRLNQPQHF.

This chain uses TRBV6-2 or TRBV6-3 with TRBJ1-1; 8 positions agree with TRBD1. This CDR3 is built from 14 residues. The junction had 6 bases not matched to a gene; V was cut back by 6 bases and J by 3 bases. Germline V CDR1 and CDR2: MNHEY, SVGEGT. The CDR3 sequence: CASSMTGADTEAFF. The CDR3 DNA reads TGTGCCAGCAGCATGACAGGGGCGGACACTGAAGCTTTCTTT.

A few counts support this clonotype. This CDR3 is CASSLAPTLDEKLFF. The DNA of the CDR3 is TGTGCCAGCAGCTTAGCCCCCACCCTCGACGAAAAACTGTTTTTT. The chain employs TRBV7-8 and TRBJ1-4; unclear D gene. The CDR3 covers 15 residues. With 0 bases removed from V and 8 bases from J, the gap between germline ends came to 13 bases. Germline values: CDR1 SGHVS, CDR2 FQNEAQ.